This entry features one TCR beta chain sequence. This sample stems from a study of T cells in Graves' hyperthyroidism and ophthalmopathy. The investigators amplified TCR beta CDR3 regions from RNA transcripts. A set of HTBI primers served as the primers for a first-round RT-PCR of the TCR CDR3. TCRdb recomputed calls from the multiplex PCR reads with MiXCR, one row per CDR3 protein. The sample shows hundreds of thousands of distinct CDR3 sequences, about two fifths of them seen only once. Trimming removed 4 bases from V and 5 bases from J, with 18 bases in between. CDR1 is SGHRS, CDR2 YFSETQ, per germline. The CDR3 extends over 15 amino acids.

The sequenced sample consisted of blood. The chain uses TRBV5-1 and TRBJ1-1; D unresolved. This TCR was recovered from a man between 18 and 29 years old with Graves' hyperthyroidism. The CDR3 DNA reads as TGCGCCAGCAGCCTTGGAGGGCCCTGGAGGACTGAAGCTTTCTTT. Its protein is CASSLGGPWRTEAFF.